Each of the 27 T cell receptor beta chains below was sequenced from the same sample in a study of T-cell reconstitution after alpha-beta-depleted transplantation in children. It was with unique molecular identifiers that the TCRbeta library was prepared. Each CDR3 protein gets one entry after TCRdb re-called the PCR reads with MiXCR. The sample records under 450,000 distinct CDR3 sequences, 16% being singletons. Material: PBMCs, mostly from graft donor cells, obtained 360 days after TCRalphabeta/CD19-depleted stem cell transplant. The receptors originated from a boy under three years old who had a stem cell transplant for Wiskott-Aldrich syndrome, so the T cells may come from the graft donor.

Only a few counts were recorded for this clonotype. The chain links TRBV18 to TRBJ2-3; no firm D call. Trimming pared 1 base from V and 6 bases from J, leaving 11 bases between. The CDR3 has 14 amino acids. Germline CDR1 is KGHSH and CDR2 is LQKENI. CDR3 sequence: CASSPLRPRDTQYF. The DNA of the CDR3 is TGTGCCAGCTCACCACTACGTCCTCGGGATACGCAGTATTTT.

This clonotype turned up a few times. The chain carries TRBV4-3 and TRBJ2-7; D is perhaps TRBD2 (5 bases). The CDR3 sequence is 14 residues long. Between the trimmed V and J ends, which lost 3 bases and 6 bases, there was a span of 15 bases. The V gene's germline CDR1 is LGHNA and CDR2 YSLEER. This chain's CDR3 is CASSQLGGGAEQYF. Written as DNA, the CDR3 is TGCGCCAGCAGCCAGCTAGGAGGAGGAGCCGAGCAGTACTTC.

This clonotype was seen only a few times. This chain links TRBV5-1 with TRBJ2-3, with D unresolved. CDR3 length equals 15 residues. Germline CDR1 and CDR2: SGHRS and YFSETQ. Deletions cut 7 bases from V and 0 bases from J, with 15 bases between. The chain's CDR3 is CASAGRGWSTDTQYF. The DNA for the CDR3 is TGCGCCAGCGCAGGCCGCGGCTGGAGCACAGATACGCAGTATTTT.

The sample holds a few counts of this clonotype. The rearrangement links TRBV6-1 to TRBJ2-1, with D perhaps TRBD2 (6 bases). Germline CDR1 reads MNHNS; CDR2 reads SASEGT. The CDR3 has 13 residues. V shed 6 bases and J shed 5 bases, with 11 bases lying between them. In nucleotides, the CDR3 is TGTGCCAGCAGGCACGGGAGACACAATGAGCAGTTCTTC. It encodes CASRHGRHNEQFF.

This clonotype was picked up a small number of times. The gene calls are TRBV6-5 and TRBJ1-1; TRBD1 might be the D (5 bases). This CDR3 has 14 residues. Looked up from germline, CDR1 is MNHEY and CDR2 is SVGAGI. The V gene lost 6 bases and the J gene lost 7 bases, with 18 bases spanning the gap. The DNA for the CDR3 is TGTGCCAGCAGCACGAGGGGAGGGGTCGATGAAGCTTTCTTT. Amino acid sequence: CASSTRGGVDEAFF.

DNA of the CDR3: TGCAGCGTTGAACGGGTCCTTGACAATGAGCAGTTCTTC. This translates into CSVERVLDNEQFF. The chain employs TRBV29-1 and TRBJ2-1; D gene ambiguous. There are 13 residues in the CDR3. Per the germline V gene, CDR1 is SQVTM and CDR2 is ANQGSEA. V was clipped by 2 bases and J by 5 bases, with 10 bases between them.

V is TRBV4-1 and J is TRBJ2-3; 10 nucleotides agree with TRBD2. The CDR3 has 17 amino acids. Germline V gene sequence: CDR1 MGHRA, CDR2 YSYEKL. J gave up 1 base and V 0 bases, and 4 bases lay outside the gene matches. CDR3 residues: CASSQDVTSGGTDTQYF. DNA for the CDR3: TGCGCCAGCAGCCAAGATGTTACTAGCGGGGGCACAGATACGCAGTATTTT.

The V call is TRBV27, the J call TRBJ2-1; 7 nucleotides agree with TRBD2. V shed 5 bases and J 0 bases; nucleotides not matched to a gene: 10. CDR1 is MNHEY and CDR2 is SMNVEV in the germline V gene (reference sequence). The CDR3 length is 17 residues. The CDR3 DNA reads as TGTGCCAGCAGTCGGCTAGCGGAGTGGGGCTCCTACAATGAGCAGTTCTTC. Translated, it gives CASSRLAEWGSYNEQFF.

The chain uses TRBV29-1 and TRBJ2-1; a weak D match, TRBD2 (6 bases). Trimming removed 1 base at V and 13 bases at J, with 14 bases between. Germline values: CDR1 SQVTM, CDR2 ANQGSEA. There are 12 residues in the CDR3. The CDR3 DNA sequence: TGCAGCGTTGAAGTGGTGCCTAGCGCCCAGTTCTTC. It is translated as CSVEVVPSAQFF.

This chain uses TRBV28 with TRBJ1-6; a weak D match, TRBD1 (6 bases). The V gene's germline CDR1 is MDHEN and CDR2 SYDVKM. The CDR3 spans 16 residues. The V and J ends lost 3 bases and 5 bases respectively, with 14 bases between them. CDR3 bases: TGTGCCAGCAGTTTCCCACAGGGTGCTCATAATTCACCCCTCCACTTT. Amino acids: CASSFPQGAHNSPLHF.

V is TRBV28 and J is TRBJ2-7; 9 bases fit TRBD1. The V gene's germline CDR1 is MDHEN and CDR2 SYDVKM. The junction had 10 bases not matched to a gene; V was cut back by 11 bases and J by 2 bases. This CDR3 contains 14 residues. The CDR3 loop reads CASLVGQGTYEQYF. The CDR3 DNA follows: TGTGCCTCCTTGGTGGGACAGGGTACCTACGAGCAGTACTTC.

This clonotype was counted a few times. In DNA, the CDR3 is TGTGCCAGCGTAAGGGACTCCAGAACCTACGAGCAGTACTTC. Translated: CASVRDSRTYEQYF. The chain couples TRBV21-1 to TRBJ2-7; no check of the table's D call, TRBD2, against the DNA was made. TRBV21-1 is a recognized pseudogene. CDR3 length: 14 residues.

This chain connects TRBV11-2 to TRBJ2-1; TRBD2 aligns across 10 bases. The CDR3 runs 18 residues. J lost 0 bases, V lost 1 base, and 6 bases had no gene match. Germline V lookup: CDR1 SGHAT, CDR2 FQNNGV. The CDR3 DNA is TGTGCCAGCAGCTTAGGACTAGCGGGTCTGAGCTCCTACAATGAGCAGTTCTTC. This encodes CASSLGLAGLSSYNEQFF.

The table lists this clonotype with a few counts. CDR3 coding DNA: TGCAGTGCTAGATGGGGAGGAGAGACCCAGTACTTC. This sequence encodes CSARWGGETQYF. The rearrangement uses TRBV20-1 and TRBJ2-5; possibly TRBD2 for D (6 bases). This CDR3 has 12 amino acids. V was trimmed by 2 bases and J by 4 bases, leaving 8 bases between them. Per the germline V gene, CDR1 is DFQATT and CDR2 is SNEGSKA (reference sequence).

This clonotype was counted only a few times. V gene TRBV4-3 combines with J gene TRBJ2-3, with unresolved D. CDR3 size: 14 residues. Germline CDR1 and CDR2: LGHNA and YSLEER. Between the trimmed V and J ends, which lost 1 base and 4 bases, there was a span of 9 bases. DNA for the CDR3: TGCGCCAGCAGCCAAGTTGGAAGAGCAGATACGCAGTATTTT. Its protein is CASSQVGRADTQYF.

This clonotype was seen at least ten times. The chain has TRBV2 and TRBJ1-2; D not resolved. The germline gives CDR1 SNHLY, CDR2 FYNNEI. The CDR3 length is 13 residues. The ends were cut back, 1 base at V and 8 bases at J, with 11 bases in the middle. The CDR3 reads CASSEGLGVGYTF. The CDR3 nucleotides read TGTGCCAGCAGTGAAGGACTGGGTGTAGGCTACACCTTC.

This clonotype was observed a few times. V and J are TRBV12-3 or TRBV12-4 and TRBJ2-5; the D gene is possibly TRBD2 (6 bases). CDR3 size: 14 residues. Trimming took off 6 bases at V and 5 bases at J, with 16 bases between the two ends. Written as DNA, the CDR3 is TGTGCCAGCAGCAGGGTTTCCCTAGCGGAGACCCAGTACTTC. Residues: CASSRVSLAETQYF.

The chain uses TRBV5-1 and TRBJ1-1; 7 bases line up with TRBD1. The CDR3 totals 15 residues. With V trimmed by 2 bases and J by 3 bases, 7 bases remained unmatched. The V gene's germline CDR1 is SGHRS and CDR2 YFSETQ. CDR3 in amino acids: CASSFLPGQHTEAFF. The CDR3 nucleotides are TGCGCCAGCAGCTTTCTGCCGGGACAGCACACTGAAGCTTTCTTT. Variable domain in full (rest from reference TRBV5-1 and TRBJ1-1): KAGVTQTPRYLIKTRGQQVTLSCSPISGHRSVSWYQQTPGQGLQFLFEYFSETQRNKGNFPGRFSGRQFSNSRSEMNVSTLELGDSALYLCASSFLPGQHTEAFFGQGTRLTVV.

This clonotype appeared a few times. This sequence joins TRBV2 and TRBJ2-7, with TRBD1 as a possible D gene (6 bases). The CDR3 totals 12 residues. CDR1 and CDR2 (germline): SNHLY, FYNNEI. Trimming removed 6 bases from V and 7 bases from J, with 13 bases in between. The CDR3 nucleotides are TGTGCCAGCAGCCGTGCCACAGGGGAGCAGTACTTC. Translating gives CASSRATGEQYF.

V is TRBV18 and J is TRBJ2-5, with 10 bases lining up with TRBD2. Germline trimming cut 5 bases from V and 5 bases from J; bases unmatched to any gene: 8. The CDR3 loop spans 15 amino acids. Germline V gene sequence: CDR1 KGHSH, CDR2 LQKENI. CDR3 bases: TGTGCCAGCTCATCATCTAGCGGGAGTGCGGAGACCCAGTACTTC. As protein: CASSSSSGSAETQYF.

This clonotype was picked up a small number of times. The V gene is TRBV12-3 or TRBV12-4, the J gene TRBJ2-1; possible D gene TRBD2, 5 bases. V was pared by 0 bases and J by 12 bases, with 24 bases between. The CDR3 extends over 17 amino acids. The CDR3 spells CASSLALNGITGVRQFF. In DNA, the CDR3 is TGTGCCAGCAGTTTAGCGCTAAACGGGATAACGGGTGTACGGCAGTTCTTC.

This clonotype came up once. A read error may produce the germline difference seen at one junction end. The genes are TRBV5-8 and TRBJ2-2; the D call may be TRBD1 or TRBD2 (5 bases each). The CDR3 is 16 residues long. Germline CDR1 is SGHTS and CDR2 is YDEGEE. This CDR3 reads CAISSGPGRGTGELFF. CDR3 in DNA: TGTGCCATCAGCTCTGGGCCAGGGAGAGGCACCGGGGAGCTGTTTTTT.

V is TRBV24-1 and J is TRBJ2-1; 9 nucleotides line up with TRBD2. This CDR3 comprises 15 residues. The germline V gene encodes CDR1 KGHDR and CDR2 SFDVKD. The V and J ends lost 3 bases and 7 bases, in that order; junction bases with no gene match: 6. CDR3 in amino acids: CATSDLGLAGNEQFF. The CDR3 nucleotides read TGTGCCACCAGTGATCTGGGGCTAGCGGGGAATGAGCAGTTCTTC.

This rearrangement joins TRBV7-2 to TRBJ2-2, with 12 bases matching TRBD2. CDR3 size: 16 residues. J lost 5 bases, V lost 5 bases, and 6 bases had no gene match. Germline-derived CDR1 and CDR2 are SGHTA and FQGNSA. The CDR3: CASSTRLAGVTGELFF. CDR3 nucleotide sequence: TGTGCCAGCAGCACGCGACTAGCGGGGGTAACCGGGGAGCTGTTTTTT.

The chain uses TRBV7-9 and TRBJ2-1; D may correspond to TRBD1 or TRBD2 (5 bases each). The CDR3 is 16 amino acids. CDR1 is SEHNR, CDR2 FQNEAQ, per germline (reference sequence). V lost 5 bases, J lost 4 bases, and 18 bases lay in between. The CDR3 sequence: CASSPPGTTLYNEQFF. The DNA of the CDR3 is TGTGCCAGCAGCCCCCCCGGGACCACCCTTTACAATGAGCAGTTCTTC.

The chain is built from TRBV7-2 and TRBJ1-2; tentative D call: TRBD1 (5 bases). The CDR3 totals 14 residues. Trimming took off 0 bases at V and 4 bases at J, with 9 bases between the two ends. Per germline, CDR1 SGHTA and CDR2 FQGNSA. The DNA for the CDR3 is TGTGCCAGCAGCTTAGCGCAGGGAACCTATGGCTACACCTTC. Encoded protein: CASSLAQGTYGYTF.

This clonotype came up a few times. The chain joins TRBV6-5 to TRBJ2-7; D is possibly TRBD2 (6 bases). Germline V gene lookup returns CDR1 MNHEY and CDR2 SVGAGI. The CDR3 extends over 13 amino acids. V was cut by 1 base and J by 6 bases, with 10 bases left in between. The CDR3 DNA is TGTGCCAGCAGTTACTTCAAGGGAGGCGAGCAGTACTTC. It is translated as CASSYFKGGEQYF.